The next 9 T cell receptor beta chains were all read from a single sample in a study of TIL therapy for anti-PD-1-resistant metastatic lung cancer. Time point here: pre-treatment sample, taken before nivolumab and TIL therapy. This was the immunoSEQ v3 assay. Profiled with immunoSEQ multiplex PCR; TCRdb holds only in-frame clones, not every one. This sample carries 45,000 to 75,000 clones, 55% to 70% of them seen once, and the ten largest clones take roughly 7.2%. The input for sequencing was blood, taken at baseline. The receptors were gathered from a person aged 25-79 years with non-small cell lung cancer.

V gene TRBV6-5 combines with J gene TRBJ2-2, with D possibly matching TRBD2 (5 bases). Germline V gives CDR1 MNHEY, CDR2 SVGAGI. CDR3 size: 15 residues. The V gene lost 5 bases and the J gene lost 3 bases, with 13 bases spanning the gap. CDR3 residues: CASSHPPRDTGELFF. The DNA for the CDR3 is TGTGCCAGCAGTCACCCCCCGAGGGACACCGGGGAGCTGTTTTTT.

This clone is a singleton in its sample. CDR3 nucleotide sequence: TGTGCCAGTAGCTTTAGGGTAAATGGACGGGAGACCCAGTACTTC. Translating it yields CASSFRVNGRETQYF. This rearrangement joins TRBV19 to TRBJ2-5; D not certain. The CDR3 runs 15 residues. Germline V CDR1 and CDR2: LNHDA, SQIVND (reference sequence). V was trimmed by 6 bases and J by 5 bases, leaving 19 bases between them.

The CDR3: CASSPHSGGEGGYTF. The DNA of the CDR3 is TGCGCCAGCAGCCCACACAGCGGGGGCGAGGGTGGCTACACCTTC. The rearrangement links TRBV5-1 to TRBJ1-2; perhaps TRBD1 as D (6 bases). The CDR3 contains 15 residues. CDR1 is SGHRS, CDR2 YFSETQ, per germline. V was trimmed by 4 bases and J by 7 bases, leaving 20 bases between them.

This rearrangement joins TRBV28 to TRBJ1-5; no firm D call. V lost 5 bases to trimming and J lost 2 bases, with 13 bases between them. The CDR3 is 15 residues long. Germline loops: CDR1 MDHEN, CDR2 SYDVKM. For the CDR3, the DNA is TGTGCCAGCAGTCCCAGGACCCGAGGCAATCAGCCCCAGCATTTT. This sequence encodes CASSPRTRGNQPQHF.

V usage is TRBV2 and J usage is TRBJ2-3; 14 bases line up with TRBD2. Germline-derived CDR1 and CDR2 are SNHLY and FYNNEI. J lost 6 bases, V lost 7 bases, and 9 bases had no gene match. The CDR3 is made up of 16 amino acids. The CDR3 nucleotides read TGTGCCAGCATATATCCGGGACTAGCGGGAGATGATACGCAGTATTTT. Its protein is CASIYPGLAGDDTQYF.

The rearrangement joins TRBV5-1 to TRBJ1-1; D call uncertain. V dropped 1 base and J dropped 0 bases, with 10 bases sitting between them. This CDR3 spans 15 amino acids. The germline V gene encodes CDR1 SGHRS and CDR2 YFSETQ. The chain's CDR3 is CASSLRPAMNTEAFF. CDR3 DNA sequence: TGCGCCAGCAGCTTGCGACCAGCCATGAACACTGAAGCTTTCTTT.

This sequence joins TRBV5-1 and TRBJ1-3; no clear D. V lost 1 base and J lost 0, with 11 bases in between. The length of the CDR3 is 16 residues. Per the germline V gene, CDR1 is SGHRS and CDR2 is YFSETQ. CDR3 DNA sequence: TGCGCCAGCAGCTTGTATGCTACGTTCTCTGGAAACACCATATATTTT. Its protein product is CASSLYATFSGNTIYF.

The chain recombines TRBV19 with TRBJ2-6, with D perhaps being TRBD1 or TRBD2 (5 bases each). Looked up from germline, CDR1 is LNHDA and CDR2 is SQIVND (reference sequence). The V and J ends lost 7 bases and 0 bases respectively, with 16 bases between them. This CDR3 contains 17 residues. CDR3 DNA sequence: TGTGCCAGTACCGCTGCCGGGGCGACCTCTGGGGCCAACGTCCTGACTTTC. It is translated as CASTAAGATSGANVLTF.

The V gene is TRBV6-6, the J gene TRBJ2-3; TRBD1 matches at 9 bases. CDR3 length equals 15 residues. CDR1 MNHNY and CDR2 SVGAGI come from the germline V gene (reference sequence). The V segment lost 7 bases and the J segment 2 bases; nucleotides outside the gene matches: 7. CDR3 DNA sequence: TGTGCCAGCATGTCCGGGACAGGGTACACAGATACGCAGTATTTT. Amino acid sequence: CASMSGTGYTDTQYF.